A single sample is the source of the 24 T cell receptor beta chains below, sequenced in a study of shared clonotypes between healthy human individuals. The method was immunoSEQ multiplex PCR; TCRdb's version includes in-frame clones alone and lacks a portion of them. In the table there are about 2.3 million clones, approximately 90% of which are singletons. The sample comprised naive CD4+ T cells from PBMCs. Stated subset: CD45RA+ positively selected. These TCRs come from a man between 18 and 35 years old in good health. Some clones in this sample may be carry-over from other donors' samples.

This chain connects TRBV5-6 to TRBJ2-7; perhaps D is TRBD1 or TRBD2 (6 bases each). Germline CDR1 is SGHDT and CDR2 is YYEEEE. The ends were cut back, 3 bases at V and 7 bases at J, with 23 bases in the middle. This CDR3 is 16 amino acids long. For the CDR3, the DNA is TGTGCCAGCAGCTCCCTTGGGGGCGGGGACTCGAGGGAGCAGTACTTC. It translates to CASSSLGGGDSREQYF.

The chain uses TRBV7-9 and TRBJ1-2; 9 positions match TRBD1. Germline lookup yields CDR1 SEHNR and CDR2 FQNEAQ (reference sequence). The CDR3 contains 15 residues. With V trimmed by 1 base and J by 7 bases, 7 bases remained unmatched. The CDR3 DNA reads TGTGCCAGCAGCTTAGAAACAGGGGGCAGCGGTGGCTACACCTTC. Its protein product is CASSLETGGSGGYTF. Variable domain in full (rest from reference TRBV7-9 and TRBJ1-2): DTGVSQNPRHKITKRGQNVTFRCDPISEHNRLYWYRQTLGQGPEFLTYFQNEAQLEKSRLLSDRFSAERPKGSFSTLEIQRTEQGDSAMYLCASSLETGGSGGYTFGSGTRLTVV.

V gene TRBV28 combines with J gene TRBJ1-3; D uncertain. Germline V gives CDR1 MDHEN, CDR2 SYDVKM. The CDR3 spans 15 residues. Deletions cut 8 bases from V and 0 bases from J, with 14 bases between. This CDR3 reads CASLGQRSSGNTIYF. The DNA of the CDR3 is TGTGCCAGCCTTGGGCAGCGAAGCTCTGGAAACACCATATATTTT.

On this clone: Other DNA sequences in the same sample also yield this CDR3. The chain links TRBV29-1 to TRBJ2-7; D call uncertain. The CDR3 extends over 12 amino acids. V lost 1 base to trimming and J lost 0 bases, with 4 bases between them. CDR1 is SQVTM and CDR2 is ANQGSEA in the germline V gene. The CDR3 spells CSVEVASYEQYF. CDR3 bases: TGCAGCGTTGAAGTTGCCTCCTACGAGCAGTACTTC.

This clone appeared once. The same CDR3 can be traced to other DNA sequences in this sample. The chain combines TRBV5-1 with TRBJ2-5, with a weak D call TRBD2 (6 bases). This CDR3 is 14 amino acids long. The ends were cut back, 1 base at V and 0 bases at J, with 7 bases in the middle. The germline V gene encodes CDR1 SGHRS and CDR2 YFSETQ. The CDR3 region has the DNA TGCGCCAGCAGCTTGACGGGGGACCAAGAGACCCAGTACTTC. This encodes CASSLTGDQETQYF.

The V gene is TRBV18, the J gene TRBJ2-5; D possibly corresponds to TRBD2 (5 bases). V lost 0 bases and J lost 6, with 14 bases in between. The germline V gene has CDR1 KGHSH and CDR2 LQKENI. The CDR3 totals 15 residues. CDR3 sequence (DNA): TGTGCCAGCTCACCACCCAGTCTACCCGGGAAGACCCAGTACTTC. This translates into CASSPPSLPGKTQYF.

The rearrangement joins TRBV11-2 to TRBJ2-3, with TRBD2 identical over 7 bases. Germline lookup yields CDR1 SGHAT and CDR2 FQNNGV. V lost 4 bases and J lost 3; bases outside the gene matches: 13. This CDR3 region has 17 residues. This CDR3 reads CASSYRLYGGGTDTQYF. For the CDR3, the DNA is TGTGCCAGCAGCTATAGATTATACGGGGGAGGGACAGATACGCAGTATTTT.

The rearrangement uses TRBV15 and TRBJ1-4; D remains ambiguous. V lost 0 bases, J lost 8 bases, and 16 bases lay in between. The CDR3 extends over 16 amino acids. Germline lookup yields CDR1 LNHNV and CDR2 YYDKDF (reference sequence). CDR3 loop: CATSRDWSSILEKLFF. CDR3 in DNA: TGTGCCACCAGCAGAGATTGGTCGTCGATTTTAGAAAAACTGTTTTTT. The whole variable domain, remainder taken from reference TRBV15 and TRBJ1-4, is DAMVIQNPRYQVTQFGKPVTLSCSQTLNHNVMYWYQQKSSQAPKLLFHYYDKDFNNEADTPDNFQSRRPNTSFCFLDIRSPGLGDTAMYLCATSRDWSSILEKLFFGSGTQLSVL.

The rearrangement links TRBV28 to TRBJ2-5, with D uncertain. V was cut by 2 bases and J by 5 bases, with 6 bases left in between. In germline, CDR1 is MDHEN, CDR2 SYDVKM. There are 12 residues in the CDR3. In DNA, the CDR3 is TGTGCCAGCAGTTTAGCGGTTGAGACCCAGTACTTC. Translation: CASSLAVETQYF.

The V gene is TRBV6-6, the J gene TRBJ2-7, with 8 bases lining up with TRBD2. V trimming: 6 bases; J trimming: 2 bases; junction bases outside the gene matches: 6. This CDR3 is built from 14 residues. CDR1 is MNHNY, CDR2 SVGAGI, per germline (reference sequence). CDR3 nucleotide sequence: TGTGCCAGCAGCCACGGGAGGGGTACCTACGAGCAGTACTTC. Translating it yields CASSHGRGTYEQYF.

The V gene is TRBV28, the J gene TRBJ2-7; D remains ambiguous. This CDR3 has 14 residues. CDR1 is MDHEN, CDR2 SYDVKM, per germline. The V end lost 5 bases, the J end lost 12 bases, and 23 bases lay between the germline ends. The CDR3: CASSLPGPVFGPYF. The CDR3 coding sequence is TGTGCCAGCAGTCTTCCGGGCCCCGTCTTCGGGCCGTACTTC.

The chain links TRBV10-3 to TRBJ1-1, with 7 bases fitting TRBD1. CDR3 size: 13 residues. The germline V gene encodes CDR1 ENHRY and CDR2 SYGVKD. V shed 6 bases and J 3 bases; nucleotides not matched to a gene: 4. In DNA, the CDR3 is TGTGCCATCAGACCTACAGGGGACACTGAAGCTTTCTTT. Translating gives CAIRPTGDTEAFF.

The chain links TRBV27 to TRBJ2-3; weak D call: TRBD2 (6 bases). Trimming took off 8 bases at V and 2 bases at J, with 11 bases between the two ends. This CDR3 contains 13 residues. Germline values: CDR1 MNHEY, CDR2 SMNVEV (reference sequence). CDR3 sequence reads: CASGWGDTDTQYF. Written as DNA, the CDR3 is TGTGCCAGCGGATGGGGGGACACAGATACGCAGTATTTT.

This rearrangement joins TRBV25-1 to TRBJ2-7; 9 nucleotides match TRBD2. The CDR3 covers 16 residues. Losses at the gene ends were 3 bases for V and 4 bases for J; bases not matched to a gene: 10. Germline CDR1 MGHDK, CDR2 SYGVNS. This CDR3 reads CASSDSPGTSRYEQYF. DNA for the CDR3: TGTGCCAGCAGTGACTCCCCCGGGACTAGCCGATACGAGCAGTACTTC.

As concerns this clone: A far larger clone is one base from this, pointing to a likely read error. The sample has other DNA sequences that encode this CDR3 too. The J gene is TRBJ1-1, the V gene TRBV5-4; D not certain. Germline V gene sequence: CDR1 SGHNT, CDR2 YYREEE (reference sequence). CDR3 length: 13 amino acids. V lost 2 bases and J 1 base, leaving 6 bases between the germline ends. The DNA for the CDR3 is TGTGCCAGCAGCTTAGGCAGGAACACTGAAGCTTTCTTT. Translating it yields CASSLGRNTEAFF.

Concerning this clone itself: Other DNA sequences of this sample code for an identical CDR3. V is TRBV5-1 and J is TRBJ2-5; 8 bases fit TRBD1. The trim removed 4 bases at V and 4 bases at J, leaving 6 bases unmatched. Germline V gives CDR1 SGHRS, CDR2 YFSETQ. The CDR3 length is 14 residues. In DNA form, the CDR3 reads TGCGCCAGCAGCGGGGGGACAGGAGGAGAGACCCAGTACTTC. Its protein is CASSGGTGGETQYF.

This clone was seen only once. The chain couples TRBV28 to TRBJ1-2; 10 bases match TRBD1. After removal of 7 bases from V and 3 bases from J, the junction contained 11 bases not matched to a gene. The CDR3 extends over 16 amino acids. CDR1 and CDR2 (germline): MDHEN, SYDVKM. This CDR3 reads CASTKSWTGGYYGYTF. CDR3 DNA: TGTGCCAGCACTAAATCTTGGACAGGGGGGTACTATGGCTACACCTTC.

The chain recombines TRBV23-1 with TRBJ1-5; D is ambiguous. TRBV23-1 counts as an open reading frame of uncertain function. With 2 bases removed from V and 0 bases from J, the gap between germline ends came to 14 bases. The length of the CDR3 is 17 residues. The CDR3 protein is CASSQTGRDYSNQPQHF. CDR3 DNA sequence: TGCGCCAGCAGTCAAACCGGACGCGATTATAGCAATCAGCCCCAGCATTTT.

This rearrangement joins TRBV27 to TRBJ2-1, with TRBD2 matching over 9 bases. V lost 6 bases, J lost 12 bases, and 9 bases stayed unmatched. The CDR3 runs to 13 residues. Germline CDR1 is MNHEY and CDR2 is SMNVEV (reference sequence). The CDR3 sequence: CASRRAWREGQFF. Here the CDR3 DNA reads TGTGCCAGCAGGAGGGCATGGCGGGAGGGGCAGTTCTTC.

The chain joins TRBV7-9 to TRBJ2-2; TRBD1 is a possible D gene (5 bases). There are 13 residues in the CDR3. The germline V and J ends were trimmed by 1 base and 6 bases, with 6 bases remaining between them. Germline assignment: CDR1 SEHNR and CDR2 FQNEAQ (reference sequence). DNA of the CDR3: TGTGCCAGCAGCTTAGAGGGGCCCGGGGAGCTGTTTTTT. This gives the protein CASSLEGPGELFF.

CDR3 bases: TGTGCCAGCAGCCAAGAATGGGCACTCCAAGAGACCCAGTACTTC. Its translation: CASSQEWALQETQYF. The rearrangement uses TRBV4-2 and TRBJ2-5; D is ambiguous. This CDR3 spans 15 amino acids. The germline V and J ends were trimmed by 0 bases and 1 base, with 9 bases remaining between them. The germline V gene encodes CDR1 LGHNA and CDR2 YNFKEQ.

This chain uses TRBV7-2 with TRBJ2-5, with D tentatively TRBD1 (6 bases). The CDR3 runs 14 residues. Trimming shortened V by 3 bases and J by 2 bases, and 10 bases separated the two germline ends. The V gene's germline CDR1 is SGHTA and CDR2 FQGNSA. The CDR3 DNA follows: TGTGCCAGCAGCTTCCAGGGGCGACAAGAGACCCAGTACTTC. This encodes CASSFQGRQETQYF.

The chain is built from TRBV6-6 and TRBJ1-1; the D gene is possibly TRBD1 (5 bases). The germline V gene has CDR1 MNHNY and CDR2 SVGAGI (reference sequence). The V end was cut by 7 bases, the J end by 3 bases, with 21 bases between. The CDR3 runs to 16 residues. CDR3 amino acids: CASNPQSLSGDTEAFF. The CDR3 DNA follows: TGTGCCAGCAACCCACAGTCGTTGTCGGGGGACACTGAAGCTTTCTTT.

The V and J genes are TRBV27 and TRBJ2-3; 9 bases fit TRBD2. Germline CDR1 MNHEY, CDR2 SMNVEV (reference sequence). The length of the CDR3 is 16 residues. The V and J ends lost 5 bases and 4 bases, in that order; junction bases with no gene match: 10. The CDR3 DNA reads as TGTGCCAGCAGTCCCGTAGCGGGAGCGAGAGCAGATACGCAGTATTTT. It translates to CASSPVAGARADTQYF.